Listed below are T cell receptor beta chains from one sample, sequenced in a study of T cell responses to AZD1222 COVID-19 vaccine. TCRdb's copy holds only in-frame clones and misses some; the assay was immunoSEQ multiplex PCR. Of roughly 120,000 clones listed, about 92% are singletons. The sequences come from peripheral blood, collected on day 0 of AZD1222 vaccination. These receptors were obtained from an adult in good health. Both conserved end residues are part of each CDR3. A D gene is named only where the DNA matches it firmly. Clone size is shown for a subset of rows, as once, few, many or a class of expanded clone.

CSAGEASGAFF,TGCAGCGCCGGAGAGGCATCGGGAGCTTTCTTT,NA,TRBV29-1,NA,TRBJ1-1
CASISGGGGYEKLFF,TGTGCCAGCATCTCTGGAGGGGGGGGCTATGAAAAACTGTTTTTT,NA,TRBV6-1,NA,TRBJ1-4
CATSDRGQNYGYTF,TGTGCCACCAGTGATAGGGGACAGAACTATGGCTACACCTTC,TRBD1,TRBV24-1,NA,TRBJ1-2
CASSGAPSGKSYNEQFF,TGTGCCAGCAGCGGGGCCCCTAGCGGGAAGTCCTACAATGAGCAGTTCTTC,TRBD2,TRBV7-9,NA,TRBJ2-1
CASSQEFDLYEQYF,TGCGCCAGCAGCCAAGAATTCGACCTCTACGAGCAGTACTTC,NA,TRBV4-1,NA,TRBJ2-7
CASSLGIRLDTDTQYF,TGCGCCAGCAGCTTGGGGATCAGGTTGGATACAGATACGCAGTATTTT,NA,TRBV5-1,NA,TRBJ2-3
CASSVSNYGYTF,TGCGCCAGCAGCGTGTCGAACTATGGCTACACCTTC,NA,TRBV5-1,NA,TRBJ1-2
CASSKRRMGRTSGANVLTF,TGTGCCAGCAGCAAACGGAGGATGGGCCGGACCTCTGGGGCCAACGTCCTGACTTTC,NA,TRBV21-1,once,TRBJ2-6
CAGTLAGGGTDTQYF,TGTGCCGGGACGCTAGCGGGAGGGGGCACAGATACGCAGTATTTT,TRBD2,TRBV30,NA,TRBJ2-3
CASNQANTEAFF,TGTGCCAGCAATCAGGCAAACACTGAAGCTTTCTTT,NA,TRBV2,few,TRBJ1-1
CASRTSGAAYEQYF,TGTGCCAGCCGTACGTCTGGGGCAGCATACGAGCAGTACTTC,NA,TRBV5-6,NA,TRBJ2-7
CASTSDREAYNSPLHF,TGTGCCAGCACCTCCGACAGGGAGGCCTATAATTCACCCCTCCACTTT,TRBD1,TRBV7-9,NA,TRBJ1-6
CASSLDPSFYPTNEKLFF,TGTGCCAGCAGCTTAGATCCATCGTTCTACCCAACTAATGAAAAACTGTTTTTT,NA,TRBV11-2,NA,TRBJ1-4
CASSDARGMTSSGANVLTF,TGTGCCAGCAGTGACGCCAGGGGCATGACCTCTTCTGGGGCCAACGTCCTGACTTTC,NA,TRBV6-4,NA,TRBJ2-6
CASSVAEGTGYEQYF,TGTGCCAGCAGCGTAGCTGAAGGTACGGGCTATGAGCAGTACTTC,NA,TRBV9,NA,TRBJ2-7
CASSLTSGSTDTQYF,TGTGCCAGCAGTTTGACTAGCGGTAGCACAGATACGCAGTATTTT,TRBD2,TRBV28,NA,TRBJ2-3
CSVGRLAGKAYNEQFF,TGCAGCGTTGGGCGACTAGCGGGAAAGGCCTACAATGAGCAGTTCTTC,TRBD2,TRBV29-1,NA,TRBJ2-1
CASRAHAPNQPQHF,TGTGCCAGCAGGGCACACGCCCCCAATCAGCCCCAGCATTTT,NA,TRBV28,NA,TRBJ1-5
CAWMDSSNTEAFF,TGTGCCTGGATGGACAGCAGCAACACTGAAGCTTTCTTT,NA,TRBV30,NA,TRBJ1-1
CASSLAFTSGLNEQFF,TGTGCCAGCAGCTTGGCCTTCACTAGCGGCCTGAATGAGCAGTTCTTC,TRBD2,TRBV5-4,NA,TRBJ2-1
CASSDNTDTQYF,TGCGCCAGCAGCGACAACACAGATACGCAGTATTTT,NA,TRBV5-1,NA,TRBJ2-3
CASSQEMIASGANEQFF,TGCGCCAGCAGCCAAGAGATGATCGCTAGCGGGGCCAATGAGCAGTTCTTC,TRBD2,TRBV4-1,NA,TRBJ2-1
CASSYSRGVGYTF,TGTGCCAGCAGTTACTCGAGAGGGGTTGGCTACACCTTC,NA,TRBV6-5,NA,TRBJ1-2
CASSQGTSGMSGELFF,TGTGCCAGCAGCCAAGGGACTAGCGGGATGTCCGGGGAGCTGTTTTTT,TRBD2,TRBV5-4,NA,TRBJ2-2
CASGTSGRLEETQYF,TGTGCCAGCGGGACTAGCGGGAGGTTGGAGGAGACCCAGTACTTC,TRBD2,TRBV9,NA,TRBJ2-5
CSVETATGQPQHF,TGCAGCGTTGAAACAGCCACAGGTCAGCCCCAGCATTTT,NA,TRBV29-1,NA,TRBJ1-5
CASRERTQAGQYF,TGTGCCAGCCGCGAGAGGACCCAGGCGGGGCAGTACTTC,NA,TRBV12-3/TRBV12-4,NA,TRBJ2-7
CSAADTNLNEKLFF,TGCAGCGCAGCTGACACCAATCTTAATGAAAAACTGTTTTTT,NA,TRBV29-1,NA,TRBJ1-4
CASSEQSGANVLTF,TGTGCCAGCAGTGAACAGTCTGGGGCCAACGTCCTGACTTTC,NA,TRBV6-1,NA,TRBJ2-6
CASSVVGSQMNTEAFF,TGTGCCAGCAGCGTAGTTGGGAGTCAAATGAACACTGAAGCTTTCTTT,NA,TRBV9,NA,TRBJ1-1
CAWSVRTLNTEAFF,TGTGCCTGGAGTGTTAGGACACTGAACACTGAAGCTTTCTTT,NA,TRBV30,NA,TRBJ1-1
CASSIQSGALQPQHF,TGTGCCAGTAGTATCCAGTCGGGGGCCTTACAGCCCCAGCATTTT,NA,TRBV19,NA,TRBJ1-5
CASKTGGTEAFF,TGTGCCAGCAAAACAGGGGGCACTGAAGCTTTCTTT,TRBD1,TRBV6-5,NA,TRBJ1-1
CATSDGGQGSNQPQHF,TGTGCCACCAGTGACGGCGGACAGGGTAGCAATCAGCCCCAGCATTTT,TRBD1,TRBV24-1,NA,TRBJ1-5
CATSREAGETDTQYF,TGTGCCACCAGCAGAGAGGCGGGAGAGACAGATACGCAGTATTTT,TRBD2,TRBV15,NA,TRBJ2-3
CASSDSPGVDEQFF,TGTGCCAGCAGCGACAGTCCGGGAGTGGATGAGCAGTTCTTC,NA,TRBV7-9,NA,TRBJ2-1
CASSRDLNQPQHF,TGTGCCAGCAGCCGGGACCTTAATCAGCCCCAGCATTTT,NA,TRBV13,NA,TRBJ1-5
CASSPQGEGGYTF,TGTGCCAGCAGTCCCCAGGGCGAGGGTGGCTACACCTTC,NA,TRBV2,NA,TRBJ1-2
CASSKGLDNEQFF,TGTGCCAGCAGCAAAGGACTTGACAATGAGCAGTTCTTC,NA,TRBV5-4,few,TRBJ2-1
CASSLVPGGQGPYGYTF,TGTGCCAGCAGCTTAGTACCGGGCGGACAGGGTCCCTATGGCTACACCTTC,TRBD1,TRBV11-3,NA,TRBJ1-2
CASSEGTSGRAYEQYF,TGTGCCAGCAGCGAAGGGACTAGCGGGAGGGCCTACGAGCAGTACTTC,TRBD2,TRBV5-6,NA,TRBJ2-7
CASSIPSGELFF,TGTGCCAGCTCAATTCCGTCCGGGGAGCTGTTTTTT,NA,TRBV18,NA,TRBJ2-2
CASKLAGGHEQFF,TGTGCCAGTAAACTAGCGGGAGGACATGAGCAGTTCTTC,TRBD2,TRBV19,NA,TRBJ2-1
CASSQDWLPQETQYF,TGTGCCAGCAGCCAAGATTGGTTGCCACAAGAGACCCAGTACTTC,NA,TRBV3-1/TRBV3-2,NA,TRBJ2-5
CASVRENFSEAFF,TGTGCCAGTGTGAGGGAAAACTTTTCTGAAGCTTTCTTT,NA,TRBV28,NA,TRBJ1-1
CASSRWSWDSSTDTQYF,TGCGCCAGCAGCCGGTGGTCCTGGGACAGCAGCACAGATACGCAGTATTTT,TRBD1,TRBV4-1,NA,TRBJ2-3
CASSIGLAPFTQYF,TGTGCCAGTAGTATTGGACTAGCCCCCTTTACGCAGTATTTT,TRBD2,TRBV19,NA,TRBJ2-3
CASSPMAGGKYEQYF,TGTGCCAGCTCACCAATGGCGGGAGGAAAGTACGAGCAGTACTTC,TRBD2,TRBV18,NA,TRBJ2-7
CSAGGSYGYTF,TGCAGTGCAGGGGGGAGCTATGGCTACACCTTC,NA,TRBV20-1,NA,TRBJ1-2
CASSSLLSREQFF,TGTGCCAGTAGCAGCCTTTTAAGCCGTGAGCAGTTCTTC,NA,TRBV19,NA,TRBJ2-1
CASSMDSLAKNIQYF,TGTGCCAGTAGTATGGACAGTTTAGCCAAAAACATTCAGTACTTC,NA,TRBV19,once,TRBJ2-4
CASSAQGGGNTIYF,TGTGCCAGCAGTGCGCAGGGAGGTGGAAACACCATATATTTT,NA,TRBV2,NA,TRBJ1-3
CASSGTGWENEKLFF,TGTGCCAGCTCCGGGACAGGGTGGGAGAATGAAAAACTGTTTTTT,TRBD1,TRBV28,NA,TRBJ1-4
CASSSSEGAGAGELFF,TGTGCCAGCAGCTCCTCGGAAGGAGCGGGAGCCGGGGAGCTGTTTTTT,TRBD2,TRBV13,NA,TRBJ2-2
CASSPGTSEMSSYNEQFF,TGTGCCAGCTCACCGGGGACTAGCGAAATGAGCTCCTACAATGAGCAGTTCTTC,TRBD2,TRBV18,NA,TRBJ2-1
CASSLAQGQHF,TGTGCCAGCAGTTTGGCCCAGGGTCAGCACTTC,NA,TRBV28,NA,TRBJ2-7
CASSNRGAYEQYF,TGTGCCAGCAGCAACAGGGGGGCCTACGAGCAGTACTTC,TRBD1,TRBV27,NA,TRBJ2-7
CASSLTSGRYNEQFF,TGCGCCAGCAGCTTGACTAGCGGGAGATATAATGAGCAGTTCTTC,TRBD2,TRBV5-1,NA,TRBJ2-1
CATGRLREDGYTF,TGTGCCACCGGCCGGCTAAGGGAGGATGGCTACACCTTC,NA,TRBV6-5,NA,TRBJ1-2
CASRVGGYNSPLHF,TGCGCCAGCAGAGTGGGGGGCTATAATTCACCCCTCCACTTT,NA,TRBV23-1,NA,TRBJ1-6